This TCR beta chain was sequenced in a study of blood T cells in healthy people across ages. Sample-barcoded 5' priming and a J-beta primer mix drove a second PCR of roughly 7 to 11 cycles. TCRdb re-called the 5' RACE reads through MiXCR, storing one row per CDR3 protein. The sample has around 800,000 distinct CDR3 sequences, about 55% seen once. The sequence came from an older man in good health. The sequenced sample was blood.

The CDR3 coding sequence is TGCAGCGTTGCCCAGGGCGTAACGTCGGAGACCCAGTACTTC. Amino acid sequence: CSVAQGVTSETQYF. V and J are TRBV29-1 and TRBJ2-5, with a possible D match to TRBD1 (5 bases). The germline CDR1 and CDR2 sequences are SQVTM and ANQGSEA. The CDR3 has 14 residues. Trimming cost V 4 bases and J 5 bases, with 17 bases left between them.